The sequence of this TCR beta chain was determined in a study of sequential checkpoint blockade in melanoma. Germline CDR1 reads SNHLY; CDR2 reads FYNNEI. V shed 7 bases and J shed 6 bases, with 21 bases lying between them. The CDR3 has 16 residues. Sequenced by immunoSEQ multiplex PCR; TCRdb stores in-frame clones only, minus some. The profile covers tens of thousands of clones, with 75% to 90% appearing a single time and approximately 12% taken by the ten largest. The treatment here: randomized to nivolumab then ipilimumab (arm A) or the reverse (arm B). The sample here was CD8+ T cells sorted from blood (inferred from file names), taken from a patient given nivolumab and ipilimumab in sequence. The TCR originated in a human donor with melanoma. This chain uses TRBV2 with TRBJ2-2; tentatively, D is TRBD2 (6 bases). This chain's CDR3 is CASNGRELGVPGELFF. The CDR3 coding sequence is TGTGCCAGCAACGGTCGGGAGCTGGGTGTTCCCGGGGAGCTGTTTTTT.